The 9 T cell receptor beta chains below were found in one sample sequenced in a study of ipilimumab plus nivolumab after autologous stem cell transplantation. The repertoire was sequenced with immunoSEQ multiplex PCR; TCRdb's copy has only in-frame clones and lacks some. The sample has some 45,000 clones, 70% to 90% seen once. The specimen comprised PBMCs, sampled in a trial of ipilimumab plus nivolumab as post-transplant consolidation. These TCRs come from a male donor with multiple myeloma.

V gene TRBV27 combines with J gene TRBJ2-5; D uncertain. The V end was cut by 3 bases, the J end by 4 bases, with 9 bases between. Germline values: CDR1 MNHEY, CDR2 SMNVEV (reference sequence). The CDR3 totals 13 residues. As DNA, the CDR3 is TGTGCCAGCAGTTTTGGTGGTGTAGAGACCCAGTACTTC. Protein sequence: CASSFGGVETQYF.

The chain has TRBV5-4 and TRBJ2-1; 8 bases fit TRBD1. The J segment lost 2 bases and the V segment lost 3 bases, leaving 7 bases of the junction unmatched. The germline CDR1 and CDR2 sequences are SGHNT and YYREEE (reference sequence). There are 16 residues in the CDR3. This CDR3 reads CASSSDTGGPYNEQFF. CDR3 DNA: TGTGCCAGCAGCTCCGATACAGGGGGACCCTACAATGAGCAGTTCTTC.

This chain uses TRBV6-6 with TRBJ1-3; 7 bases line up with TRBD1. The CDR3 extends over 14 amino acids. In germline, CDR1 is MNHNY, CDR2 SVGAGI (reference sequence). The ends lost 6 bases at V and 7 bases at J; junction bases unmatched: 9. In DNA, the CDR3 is TGTGCCAGCAGCCGCACAGGGGCACGGAACACCATATATTTT. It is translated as CASSRTGARNTIYF.

The CDR3 reads CASSTPRGAGEKLFF. The DNA for the CDR3 is TGTGCCAGTAGTACCCCTAGGGGGGCGGGTGAAAAACTGTTTTTT. The rearrangement uses TRBV19 and TRBJ1-4; TRBD1 might be the D (6 bases). Germline CDR1 is LNHDA and CDR2 is SQIVND (reference sequence). This CDR3 has 15 amino acids. Between the trimmed V and J ends, which lost 4 bases and 7 bases, there was a span of 16 bases.

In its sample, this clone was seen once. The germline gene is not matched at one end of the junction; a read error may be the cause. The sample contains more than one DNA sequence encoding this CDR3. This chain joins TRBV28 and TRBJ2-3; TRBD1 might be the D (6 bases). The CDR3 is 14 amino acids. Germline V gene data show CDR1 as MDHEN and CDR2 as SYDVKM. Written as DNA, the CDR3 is TGTGCCAGCAGCCAGGGGCAGGACGCAGATACACAGTATTTT. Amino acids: CASSQGQDADTQYF.

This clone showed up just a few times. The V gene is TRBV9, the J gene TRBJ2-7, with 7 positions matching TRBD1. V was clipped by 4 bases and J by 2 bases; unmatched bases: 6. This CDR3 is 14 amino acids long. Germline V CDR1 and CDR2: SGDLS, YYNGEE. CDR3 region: CASSPQGLPYEQYF. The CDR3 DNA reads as TGTGCCAGCAGCCCACAGGGGCTTCCCTACGAGCAGTACTTC.

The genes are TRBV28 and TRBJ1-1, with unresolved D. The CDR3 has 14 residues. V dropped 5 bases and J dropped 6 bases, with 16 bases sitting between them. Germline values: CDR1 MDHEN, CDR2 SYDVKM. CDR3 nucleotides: TGTGCCAGCAGTGCCCTCGGCGGGTTCCCTGAAGCTTTCTTT. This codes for CASSALGGFPEAFF.

The CDR3 DNA follows: TGTGCCAGCAGCCGGGGGGGCCAAGAGACCCAGTACTTC. It is translated as CASSRGGQETQYF. The rearrangement uses TRBV7-2 and TRBJ2-5; 8 bases are a match to TRBD2. Germline loops: CDR1 SGHTA, CDR2 FQGNSA. CDR3 length: 13 residues. With 5 bases clipped from V and 1 base from J, the junction kept 0 bases outside the gene matches.

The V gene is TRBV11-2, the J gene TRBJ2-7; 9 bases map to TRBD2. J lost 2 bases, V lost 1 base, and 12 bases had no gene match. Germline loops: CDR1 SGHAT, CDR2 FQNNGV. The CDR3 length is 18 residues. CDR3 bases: TGTGCCAGCAGCTTAGTTATGTCTAGCGGGAATGCGCCCTACGAGCAGTACTTC. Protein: CASSLVMSSGNAPYEQYF.